This record looks at one T cell receptor (beta chain) sequence and its context. Antigen: not known. The sample originates from a study of T cells expressing NK-cell markers. At the level of the study: Sequencing covered eight donors, seven HCMV-seropositive and one seronegative.

Broader study findings: There were a handful of donors in whom these clonotypes also led the CD3+CD56-NKG2C+ fraction. Over 5 donors had dominant NKG2C+ clonotypes that comprised about 1.0-7.5% of their CD8+ T cells.

TCRdb reprocessed the 5' RACE reads and keeps a single row for each CDR3 protein, giving no DNA. The sample spans 350,000 to 450,000 distinct CDR3 sequences; the ten largest clones claim about 5.2%. The clonotype originates from a man between 18 and 69 years old in good health. Sequenced sample: blood T cells: a sorted CD56 or NKG2C T cell subset, CD4+ or CD8+ T cells, or bulk PBMC T cells (not recorded which).

The CDR3 here is CASRRGQGVYGYTF. This rearrangement joins TRBV12-3 or TRBV12-4 to TRBJ1-2; checking the TCRdb D call of TRBD1 is not possible without DNA. This CDR3 contains 14 residues.